This paragraph reports one TCR beta chain. This specimen belongs to a study of blood T cell repertoires in COVID-19. Background on the study: Acute and convalescent COVID-19 samples came from the United States, Italy and Spain. Sources were T cells, B-cell-depleted T cells, or PBMCs; the material itself was cDNA or gDNA.

Methods used by the authors: Nucleated cell number was recorded as an estimate derived from reference gene primer amplification. Here immunoSEQ multiplex PCR was the method, and the copy in TCRdb shows in-frame clones only, minus some. The D gene and trimming were derived from the DNA, and the V and J assignments and clone size from that table. Altogether roughly 280,000 clones are present, roughly 90% being singletons, with the ten largest covering around 1.8%. Germline V gene data show CDR1 as SQVTM and CDR2 as ANQGSEA. There are 16 residues in the CDR3. J lost 1 base, V lost 7 bases, and 16 bases had no gene match.

This clonotype originated in a man younger than 40 with active or convalescent COVID-19. The chain is built from TRBV29-1 and TRBJ2-7, with 7 bases aligning to TRBD1. The sequencing input was peripheral blood. The CDR3 DNA reads TGCAGCGCCGAGGGCCTAAGACAGGGAACTTCCTACGAGCAGTACTTC. Its protein product is CSAEGLRQGTSYEQYF.